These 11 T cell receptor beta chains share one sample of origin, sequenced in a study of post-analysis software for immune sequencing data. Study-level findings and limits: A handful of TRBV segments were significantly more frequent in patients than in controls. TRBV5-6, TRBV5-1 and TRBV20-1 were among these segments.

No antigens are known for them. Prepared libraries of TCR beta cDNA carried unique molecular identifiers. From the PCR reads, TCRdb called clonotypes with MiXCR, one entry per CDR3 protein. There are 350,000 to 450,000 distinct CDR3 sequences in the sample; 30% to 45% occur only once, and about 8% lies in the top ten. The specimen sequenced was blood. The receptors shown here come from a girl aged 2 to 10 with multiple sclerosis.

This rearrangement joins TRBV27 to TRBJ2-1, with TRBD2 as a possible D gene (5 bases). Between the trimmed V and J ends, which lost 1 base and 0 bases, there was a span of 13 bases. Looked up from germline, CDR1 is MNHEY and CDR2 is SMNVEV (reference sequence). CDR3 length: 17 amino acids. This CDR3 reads CASSLWASLNSYNEQFF. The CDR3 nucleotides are TGTGCCAGCAGTTTATGGGCTAGCCTTAACTCCTACAATGAGCAGTTCTTC.

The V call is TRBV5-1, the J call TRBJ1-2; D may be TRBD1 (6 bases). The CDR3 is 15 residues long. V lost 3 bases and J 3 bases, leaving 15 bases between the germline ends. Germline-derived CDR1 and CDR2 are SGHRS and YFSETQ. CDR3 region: CASSSTQGKDYGYTF. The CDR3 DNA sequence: TGCGCCAGCAGCTCCACCCAGGGGAAAGACTATGGCTACACCTTC.

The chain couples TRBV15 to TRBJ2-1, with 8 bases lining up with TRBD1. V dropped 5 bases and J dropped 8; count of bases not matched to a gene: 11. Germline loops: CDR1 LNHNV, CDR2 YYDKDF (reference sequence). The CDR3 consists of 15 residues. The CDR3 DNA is TGTGCCACCAGCCGAGCCGGGCAGGGGGCCGATGAGCAGTTCTTC. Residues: CATSRAGQGADEQFF.

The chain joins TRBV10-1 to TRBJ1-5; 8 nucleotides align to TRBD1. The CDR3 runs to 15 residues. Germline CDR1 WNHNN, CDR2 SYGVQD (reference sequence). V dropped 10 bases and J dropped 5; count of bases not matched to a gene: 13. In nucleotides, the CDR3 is TGCGCCACCACGCCCAGACAGGGACAGGATCAGCCCCAGCATTTT. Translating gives CATTPRQGQDQPQHF.

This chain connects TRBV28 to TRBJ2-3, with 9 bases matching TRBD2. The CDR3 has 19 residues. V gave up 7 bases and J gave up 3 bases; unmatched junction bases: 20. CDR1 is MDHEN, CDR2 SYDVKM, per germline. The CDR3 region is CASKKLGFPGGRVTDTQYF. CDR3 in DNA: TGTGCCAGCAAAAAGCTAGGATTCCCTGGCGGGAGGGTGACAGATACGCAGTATTTT.

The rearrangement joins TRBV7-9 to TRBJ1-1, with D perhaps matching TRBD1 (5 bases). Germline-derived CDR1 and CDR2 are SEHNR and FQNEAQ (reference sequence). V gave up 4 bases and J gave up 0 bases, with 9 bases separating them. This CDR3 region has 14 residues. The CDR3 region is CASSSLGVNTEAFF. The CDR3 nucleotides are TGTGCCAGCAGCTCTTTAGGGGTGAACACTGAAGCTTTCTTT.

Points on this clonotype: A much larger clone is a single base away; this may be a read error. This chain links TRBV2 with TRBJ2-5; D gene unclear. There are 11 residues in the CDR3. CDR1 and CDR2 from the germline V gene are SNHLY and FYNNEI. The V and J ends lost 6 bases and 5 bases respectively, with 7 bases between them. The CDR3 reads CASSTDETQYF. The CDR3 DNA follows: TGTGCCAGCAGCACAGATGAGACCCAGTACTTC.

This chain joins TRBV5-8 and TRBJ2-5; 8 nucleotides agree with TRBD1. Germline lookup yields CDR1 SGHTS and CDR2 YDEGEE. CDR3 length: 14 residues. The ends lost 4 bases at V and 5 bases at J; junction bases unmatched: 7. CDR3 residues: CASSPRTGSETQYF. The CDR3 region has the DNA TGTGCCAGCAGCCCTCGGACAGGGTCGGAGACCCAGTACTTC.

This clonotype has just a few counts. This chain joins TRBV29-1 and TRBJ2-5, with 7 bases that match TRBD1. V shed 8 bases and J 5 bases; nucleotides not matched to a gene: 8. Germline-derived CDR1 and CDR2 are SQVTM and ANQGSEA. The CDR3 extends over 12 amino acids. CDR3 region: CSTGTVGETQYF. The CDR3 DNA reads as TGCAGCACGGGGACAGTCGGGGAGACCCAGTACTTC.

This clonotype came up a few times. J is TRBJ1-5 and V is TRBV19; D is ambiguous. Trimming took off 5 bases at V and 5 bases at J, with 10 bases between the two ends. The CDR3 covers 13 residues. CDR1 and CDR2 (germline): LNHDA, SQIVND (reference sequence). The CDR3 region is CASSPGLYQPQHF. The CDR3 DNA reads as TGTGCCAGTAGTCCAGGACTATATCAGCCCCAGCATTTT. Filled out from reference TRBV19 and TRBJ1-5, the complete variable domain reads DGGITQSPKYLFRKEGQNVTLSCEQNLNHDAMYWYRQDPGQGLRLIYYSQIVNDFQKGDIAEGYSVSREKKESFPLTVTSAQKNPTAFYLCASSPGLYQPQHFGDGTRLSIL.

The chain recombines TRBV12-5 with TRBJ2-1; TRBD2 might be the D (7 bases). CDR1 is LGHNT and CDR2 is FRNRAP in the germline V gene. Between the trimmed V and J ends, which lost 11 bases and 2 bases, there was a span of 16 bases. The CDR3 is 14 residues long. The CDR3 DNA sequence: TGTGCTTGTAGGGGGGGGGACACCTACAATGAGCAGTTCTTC. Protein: CACRGGDTYNEQFF.